Listed below are T cell receptor beta chains from one sample, sequenced in a study of OX40 agonist ivuxolimab in advanced cancers. Generated by immunoSEQ multiplex PCR, the TCRdb table keeps only in-frame clones and is missing some. The profile shows 20,000 to 25,000 clones, about 73% of them singletons. The sample here was CD4+ or CD8+ T cells sorted from blood, taken in a trial of the OX40 agonist ivuxolimab. The receptors derive from an adult with an advanced solid tumor such as melanoma, head and neck, liver or kidney cancer. Each CDR3 is given with its conserved first and last residue. Fields, in order: CDR3 length, V gene, D gene, clone size, J gene, CDR3 protein, CDR3 DNA. A D gene is named only where the DNA matches it firmly. Clone size appears in some rows only: once, few, many, or a class for an expanded clone.

12,TRBV29-1,TRBD1,.,TRBJ2-1,CSGGTANNEQFF,TGCAGCGGGGGGACAGCAAACAATGAGCAGTTCTTC
14,TRBV28,.,.,TRBJ1-1,CASSSGALNTEAFF,TGTGCCAGCAGTTCCGGCGCTCTGAACACTGAAGCTTTCTTT
14,TRBV9,.,.,TRBJ1-1,CASSVNILNTEAFF,TGTGCCAGCAGCGTAAATATTCTAAACACTGAAGCTTTCTTT
10,TRBV6-1,.,.,TRBJ1-5,CASSFQPQHF,TGTGCCAGCAGTTTTCAGCCCCAGCATTTT
16,TRBV9,.,.,TRBJ2-1,CASSVGGAGANNEQFF,TGTGCCAGCAGCGTAGGAGGCGCGGGGGCTAATAATGAGCAGTTCTTC
13,TRBV5-1,.,.,TRBJ2-7,CASSPRSANEQYF,TGCGCCAGCAGCCCTCGGTCCGCCAACGAGCAGTACTTC
13,TRBV11-2,.,once,TRBJ1-2,CASSLYNKAGYTF,TGTGCCAGCAGCTTATATAACAAGGCTGGCTACACCTTC
13,TRBV28,.,.,TRBJ1-2,CATFRIEDYGYTF,TGTGCCACTTTTCGGATAGAGGATTATGGCTACACCTTC
14,TRBV2,TRBD1,once,TRBJ2-3,CASRAGGQVPTQYF,TGTGCCAGCAGGGCCGGCGGACAGGTCCCTACGCAGTATTTT
16,TRBV5-1,.,.,TRBJ2-3,CASSPHRTQGTDTQYF,TGCGCCAGCAGCCCCCACAGGACCCAAGGCACAGATACGCAGTATTTT
13,TRBV5-6,.,.,TRBJ1-2,CASSWQGRYGYTF,TGTGCCAGCAGCTGGCAGGGAAGATATGGCTACACCTTC